This T cell receptor (beta chain) appears in the sequencing data of a study of shared clonotypes between healthy human individuals. Study-wide background: For every donor, three CD4 naive, three CD4 memory, two CD8 naive and one CD8 memory plates were used.

The V and J ends lost 3 bases and 6 bases respectively, with 9 bases between them. Germline V gives CDR1 SGDLS, CDR2 YYNGEE. The CDR3 length is 13 residues. Several immunoSEQ plates received, in even portions, the genomic DNA of each subset. Per sorted-subset replicate PCR, input was 200 to 250 ng DNA, representing around 30,000 T cell genomes. TCRdb keeps only in-frame clones here, not all; method: immunoSEQ multiplex PCR. The sample yields around 650,000 clones, approximately 96% seen once. Naive CD8 populations comprised CD45RO-negative cells positively selected for CCR7, excluding terminally differentiated effector memory CD45RA+ cells. Study donors comprised healthy, HIV-negative adults devoid of recent acute infection or vaccination.

The sequencing sample was made of naive CD8+ T cells sorted from blood. The rearrangement links TRBV9 to TRBJ2-2, with D perhaps TRBD2 (6 bases). The TCR originated in a woman in her twenties or thirties in good health. The chain's CDR3 is CASSGRESGELFF. CDR3 bases: TGTGCCAGCAGCGGACGGGAGTCCGGGGAGCTGTTTTTT.